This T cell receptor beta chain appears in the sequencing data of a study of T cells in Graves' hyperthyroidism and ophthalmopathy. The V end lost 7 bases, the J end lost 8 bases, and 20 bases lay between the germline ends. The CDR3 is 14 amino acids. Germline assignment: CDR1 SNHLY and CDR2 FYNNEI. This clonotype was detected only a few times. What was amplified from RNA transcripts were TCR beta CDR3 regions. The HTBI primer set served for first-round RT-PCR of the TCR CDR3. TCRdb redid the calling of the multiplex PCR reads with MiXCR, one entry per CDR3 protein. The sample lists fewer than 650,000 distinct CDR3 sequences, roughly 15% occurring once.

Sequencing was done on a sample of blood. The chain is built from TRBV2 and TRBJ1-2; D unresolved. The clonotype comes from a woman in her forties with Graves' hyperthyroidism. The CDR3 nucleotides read TGTGCCAGCAAGACACTGACCTCGGTCTCCGGCTACACCTTC. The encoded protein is CASKTLTSVSGYTF.